The 26 T cell receptor beta chains presented below share a single source sample, sequenced in a study of T-cell reconstitution after alpha-beta-depleted transplantation in children. Unique molecular identifiers were incorporated during preparation of the TCRbeta library. From the PCR reads, TCRdb called clonotypes with MiXCR, one entry per CDR3 protein. The sample carries 300,000 to 400,000 distinct CDR3 sequences, 13% recorded once. The sequencing used PBMCs, collected from the stem cell graft. Source of these receptors: a human donor who donated a stem cell graft to a child with Fanconi anemia.

At least ten counts were recorded for this clonotype. The junction differs from germline at one of its ends, possibly a read error. The rearrangement uses TRBV15 and TRBJ2-3, with a possible D match to TRBD2 (6 bases). Germline CDR1 is LNHNV and CDR2 is YYDKDF (reference sequence). This CDR3 region has 13 residues. CDR3 sequence: CATSRDPGDSQYF. The CDR3 nucleotides are TGTGCCACCAGCAGAGACCCGGGAGATTCGCAGTATTTT.

The chain couples TRBV20-1 to TRBJ2-7; 11 positions match TRBD1. This CDR3 region has 16 residues. Germline V lookup: CDR1 DFQATT, CDR2 SNEGSKA (reference sequence). V shed 4 bases, J shed 4 bases, and the junction held 12 bases outside the gene matches. CDR3 loop: CSATEIRDRGIYEQYV. CDR3 nucleotide sequence: TGCAGTGCTACAGAGATCCGGGACAGGGGGATATACGAGCAGTACGTC.

This clonotype turned up a few times. The chain combines TRBV9 with TRBJ2-3; D not certain. Trimming left V 1 base short and J 0 bases short, with 6 bases between. CDR1 and CDR2 (germline): SGDLS, YYNGEE. This CDR3 is 14 amino acids long. In nucleotides, the CDR3 is TGTGCCAGCAGCGTATCGAGCAGCACAGATACGCAGTATTTT. Protein sequence: CASSVSSSTDTQYF.

The chain combines TRBV7-8 with TRBJ2-2; D not certain. CDR1 SGHVS and CDR2 FQNEAQ come from the germline V gene. The CDR3 is 18 residues long. V gave up 1 base and J gave up 2 bases, with 17 bases separating them. CDR3 sequence: CASSLGPTSKHNTGELFF. CDR3 bases: TGTGCCAGCAGCTTAGGTCCTACATCGAAACACAACACCGGGGAGCTGTTTTTT. Based on the CDR3 plus reference TRBV7-8 and TRBJ2-2, the full variable domain is GAGVSQSPRYKVAKRGQDVALRCDPISGHVSLFWYQQALGQGPEFLTYFQNEAQLDKSGLPSDRFFAERPEGSVSTLKIQRTQQEDSAVYLCASSLGPTSKHNTGELFFGEGSRLTVL.

The J gene is TRBJ2-5, the V gene TRBV28; D is unclear. V was pared by 1 base and J by 6 bases, with 9 bases between. The CDR3 totals 13 residues. Germline V gene lookup returns CDR1 MDHEN and CDR2 SYDVKM. Here the CDR3 reads CASSLSQDQTQYF. The CDR3 nucleotides are TGTGCCAGCAGTTTATCCCAGGACCAGACCCAGTACTTC.

This sequence joins TRBV5-6 and TRBJ2-3; the D is unclear. Per the germline V gene, CDR1 is SGHDT and CDR2 is YYEEEE. V lost 6 bases and J 0 bases, leaving 8 bases between the germline ends. The CDR3 runs to 13 residues. The CDR3 protein is CASTWGSTDTQYF. In nucleotides, the CDR3 is TGTGCCAGCACCTGGGGTAGCACAGATACGCAGTATTTT.

This clonotype has at least ten counts. This rearrangement joins TRBV7-9 to TRBJ1-1; TRBD1 is a possible D gene (5 bases). Germline V gives CDR1 SEHNR, CDR2 FQNEAQ (reference sequence). The length of the CDR3 is 13 residues. The V end was cut by 5 bases, the J end by 4 bases, with 11 bases between. DNA for the CDR3: TGTGCCAGCAGCCCCTACCAGGGCACTGAAGCTTTCTTT. It specifies CASSPYQGTEAFF.

This clonotype was observed a few times. V is TRBV5-1 and J is TRBJ1-1; D gene unclear. This CDR3 has 14 amino acids. Trimming pared 4 bases from V and 1 base from J, leaving 11 bases between. Per the germline V gene, CDR1 is SGHRS and CDR2 is YFSETQ. CDR3 in amino acids: CASSNPTRNTEAFF. CDR3 coding DNA: TGCGCCAGCAGCAATCCAACACGGAACACTGAAGCTTTCTTT.

This clonotype has a count of ten or more. V is TRBV12-3 or TRBV12-4 and J is TRBJ1-1, with TRBD1 matching 11 bases. V lost 1 base and J lost 0; bases outside the gene matches: 13. The length of the CDR3 is 20 residues. CDR3 in DNA: TGTGCCAGCAGTTTAGTAACCGGGACAGGGGGTCGAGCTGTGAACACTGAAGCTTTCTTT. This encodes CASSLVTGTGGRAVNTEAFF.

The genes are TRBV12-3 or TRBV12-4 and TRBJ2-2, with 7 bases matching TRBD2. This CDR3 is 16 amino acids long. Trimming removed 7 bases from V and 1 base from J; junction bases left unmatched: 9. In nucleotides, the CDR3 is TGTGCCAGCACCACACGGCGGGGGAAGAACACCGGGGAGCTGTTTTTT. Amino acid sequence: CASTTRRGKNTGELFF.

This clonotype was seen ten or more times. The V gene is TRBV15, the J gene TRBJ2-3, with D possibly called TRBD1 or TRBD2 (5 bases each). The ends were cut back, 8 bases at V and 2 bases at J, with 11 bases in the middle. Germline values: CDR1 LNHNV, CDR2 YYDKDF (reference sequence). The CDR3 spans 13 residues. The CDR3 coding sequence is TGTGCCACCGGGGGAGCGGACACAGATACGCAGTATTTT. Translation gives CATGGADTDTQYF.

The chain combines TRBV30 with TRBJ2-1; D is perhaps TRBD1 (5 bases). Germline CDR1 reads GTSNPN; CDR2 reads SVGIG (reference sequence). This CDR3 region has 12 residues. V lost 4 bases to trimming and J lost 11 bases, with 15 bases between them. The CDR3 here is CAWTSGQGKQFF. The CDR3 coding sequence is TGTGCCTGGACTTCAGGGCAGGGAAAGCAGTTCTTC.

This clonotype was recorded at least ten times. The chain is built from TRBV9 and TRBJ1-2; D call uncertain. The CDR3 has 12 amino acids. Germline CDR1 is SGDLS and CDR2 is YYNGEE. Trimming stripped 0 bases from V and 9 bases from J, with 9 bases between. The CDR3, as DNA: TGTGCCAGCAGCGTAGGTGAAGGGAGCTACACCTTC. Encoded protein: CASSVGEGSYTF.

The CDR3 here is CASSTGTKNIQYF. CDR3 nucleotides: TGTGCCAGCAGTACAGGGACCAAAAACATTCAGTACTTC. This chain uses TRBV25-1 with TRBJ2-4; D may be TRBD1 (6 bases). The germline V gene encodes CDR1 MGHDK and CDR2 SYGVNS. The CDR3 runs to 13 residues. The V end lost 5 bases, the J end lost 2 bases, and 7 bases lay between the germline ends.

V is TRBV4-2 and J is TRBJ2-7, with a weak D call TRBD2 (5 bases). Trimming left V 1 base short and J 2 bases short, with 12 bases between. The CDR3 length is 15 residues. Germline V gene data show CDR1 as LGHNA and CDR2 as YNFKEQ. The CDR3: CASSQGSSSAYEQYF. In DNA form, the CDR3 reads TGTGCCAGCAGCCAAGGGAGTAGTAGCGCCTACGAGCAGTACTTC.

The rearrangement uses TRBV19 and TRBJ1-2; D call uncertain. CDR3 size: 14 residues. V lost 7 bases to trimming and J lost 4 bases, with 16 bases between them. The germline CDR1 and CDR2 sequences are LNHDA and SQIVND (reference sequence). The CDR3 loop reads CASTPVKAVYGYTF. For the CDR3, the DNA is TGTGCCAGTACCCCCGTGAAGGCCGTCTATGGCTACACCTTC. Supplemented by reference TRBV19 and TRBJ1-2, the full variable domain reads DGGITQSPKYLFRKEGQNVTLSCEQNLNHDAMYWYRQDPGQGLRLIYYSQIVNDFQKGDIAEGYSVSREKKESFPLTVTSAQKNPTAFYLCASTPVKAVYGYTFGSGTRLTVV.

This clonotype was detected many times. The CDR3 region has the DNA TGTGCCAGCAGTTACTCACTAGCGGGGTGGGAACATACGCAGTATTTT. Translating gives CASSYSLAGWEHTQYF. V is TRBV6-5 and J is TRBJ2-3; 10 bases are shared with TRBD2. Germline CDR1 MNHEY, CDR2 SVGAGI. This CDR3 has 16 amino acids. V shed 0 bases, J shed 7 bases, and the junction held 7 bases outside the gene matches.

The V gene is TRBV11-2, the J gene TRBJ2-1; 9 bases agree with TRBD2. This CDR3 region has 18 residues. CDR1 is SGHAT, CDR2 FQNNGV, per germline. The V segment lost 4 bases and the J segment 7 bases; nucleotides outside the gene matches: 17. Written as DNA, the CDR3 is TGTGCCAGCAGCTCAGAGGGGGGGCTAGCGGGGATGTTGAATGAGCAGTTCTTC. It translates to CASSSEGGLAGMLNEQFF.

This clonotype was counted at least ten times. The CDR3 coding sequence is TGCAGCGGGGGACAGGGAGGGAATGAGCAGTTCTTC. Amino acids: CSGGQGGNEQFF. V gene TRBV29-1 combines with J gene TRBJ2-1; 9 bases align to TRBD1. V was pared by 7 bases and J by 7 bases, with 5 bases of the junction left unmatched. CDR1 is SQVTM, CDR2 ANQGSEA, per germline. The CDR3 length is 12 residues.

This clonotype occurred many times. The chain recombines TRBV5-1 with TRBJ2-3, with D uncertain. The V and J ends lost 0 bases and 0 bases respectively, with 11 bases between them. Germline-derived CDR1 and CDR2 are SGHRS and YFSETQ. This CDR3 has 16 amino acids. DNA of the CDR3: TGCGCCAGCAGCTTGGGAGCTTTGGCGAGCACAGATACGCAGTATTTT. Amino acids: CASSLGALASTDTQYF.

The CDR3 nucleotides read TGTGCCAGCAGCTCACAAGGGCAGTACGAGCAGTACTTC. Protein sequence: CASSSQGQYEQYF. V and J are TRBV5-5 and TRBJ2-7; no firm D call. Germline CDR1 SGHKS, CDR2 YYEKEE (reference sequence). The CDR3 covers 13 residues. V was shortened by 3 bases and J by 4 bases, with 11 bases between the two germline ends. Full variable domain (outside the CDR3, taken from reference TRBV5-5 and TRBJ2-7): DAGVTQSPTHLIKTRGQQVTLRCSPISGHKSVSWYQQVLGQGPQFIFQYYEKEERGRGNFPDRFSARQFPNYSSELNVNALLLGDSALYLCASSSQGQYEQYFGPGTRLTVT.

A few counts support this clonotype. The V and J genes are TRBV20-1 and TRBJ2-1, with TRBD2 matching over 9 bases. Germline V gene lookup returns CDR1 DFQATT and CDR2 SNEGSKA (reference sequence). The CDR3 has 14 residues. The V and J ends lost 5 bases and 5 bases, in that order; junction bases with no gene match: 7. The CDR3 here is CSARVSGGHNEQFF. The CDR3 DNA is TGCAGTGCTCGGGTTAGCGGGGGCCACAATGAGCAGTTCTTC.

This clonotype has a handful of counts. The chain uses TRBV7-9 and TRBJ2-1, with TRBD1 identical over 10 bases. The CDR3 is made up of 16 amino acids. Germline-derived CDR1 and CDR2 are SEHNR and FQNEAQ (reference sequence). V lost 1 base, J lost 7 bases, and 7 bases stayed unmatched. The DNA of the CDR3 is TGTGCCAGCAGCTTAGTCCGGGACAGGGGCGCGAATGAGCAGTTCTTC. Residues: CASSLVRDRGANEQFF.

Ten or more counts support this clonotype. As DNA, the CDR3 is TGTGCCAGCGGGACAGGTCTTAATTCACCCCTCCACTTT. Translated: CASGTGLNSPLHF. This chain uses TRBV7-9 with TRBJ1-6, with 8 bases that match TRBD1. The J segment lost 6 bases and the V segment lost 8 bases, leaving 3 bases of the junction unmatched. CDR1 SEHNR and CDR2 FQNEAQ come from the germline V gene (reference sequence). The CDR3 extends over 13 amino acids.

CDR3 DNA sequence: TGTGCCAGTAGCAGGGTCTACGAGCAGTACTTC. Its protein is CASSRVYEQYF. The chain couples TRBV5-6 to TRBJ2-7, with TRBD1 as a possible D gene (5 bases). The CDR3 consists of 11 residues. The germline gives CDR1 SGHDT, CDR2 YYEEEE. The V end lost 8 bases, the J end lost 3 bases, and 9 bases lay between the germline ends.

This clonotype was found a few times. This chain connects TRBV10-3 to TRBJ1-6, with 9 bases matching TRBD1. The CDR3 is made up of 14 amino acids. Trimming at V came to 6 bases and at J to 13 bases, leaving 10 bases not matched to a gene. Germline V CDR1 and CDR2: ENHRY, SYGVKD. The CDR3 DNA is TGTGCCATCAGACCCCCGGGACAGGGTGTCCCCCTCCACTTT. This sequence encodes CAIRPPGQGVPLHF.